This is a list of T cell receptor beta chains from one sample in a study of T cell changes during pregnancy in multiple sclerosis. Here immunoSEQ multiplex PCR was the method, and the copy in TCRdb shows in-frame clones only, minus some. The repertoire holds about 59,000 clones, with about 90% as singletons. The starting material was peripheral blood, obtained in the third trimester of pregnancy. Receptor source: a female donor in good health, enrolled as a control in a pregnancy study. CDR3s leave out the opening cysteine and the closing phenylalanine or tryptophan.

j_call v_call cdr3_aa
TRBJ1-5 TRBV21-1 ASGQGTDQPQH
TRBJ2-3 TRBV7-7 ASSLGDSSTDTQY
TRBJ1-2 TRBV6-1 ASSPRQGPDYGYT
TRBJ2-2 TRBV5-1 AGRDLYNSGELF
TRBJ1-2 TRBV7-8 ASSLGGVRSYT
TRBJ1-1 TRBV6-5 ASSYIGRANTEAF
TRBJ1-2 TRBV6-5 ASSYGLGGRDGYT
TRBJ1-6 TRBV7-2 ASSSTGGSLNSPLH
TRBJ1-5 TRBV9 ASSGGQGDYSNQPQH
TRBJ1-6 TRBV6-1 ASRAGTGNSPLH
TRBJ2-7 TRBV7-2 ASSLEYSGEQY
TRBJ2-5 TRBV7-6 ASSKGLAGVWETQY
TRBJ1-2 TRBV7-8 ASSLASAGGGGYT
TRBJ1-1 TRBV29-1 SVEGSEDTEAF
TRBJ2-3 TRBV18 ASSPLSTDTQY
TRBJ2-5 TRBV5-6 ASSLALEETQY
TRBJ1-5 TRBV6-5 ASSSGSYGAQH
TRBJ1-2 TRBV11-2 ASSFDRGPNGYT
TRBJ2-7 TRBV2 ASIRPGGSSAYEQY
TRBJ1-2 TRBV30 AWSPGINYGYT
TRBJ2-1 TRBV5-1 ASSLAGTNYNEQF
TRBJ2-4 TRBV30 AWSIERDKNIQY
TRBJ1-2 TRBV5-1 ASSFRGNADGYT
TRBJ2-7 TRBV7-2 ASSPSSGTAYEQY
TRBJ2-3 TRBV5-6 ASSLGRGRGVTDTQY
TRBJ1-1 TRBV19 ASSIGGGNTEAF
TRBJ2-1 TRBV29-1 SVGGVHNEQF
TRBJ2-3 TRBV29-1 SVTGGSTDTQY
TRBJ2-7 TRBV7-9 ASSLGSKAGGSYEQY
TRBJ1-5 TRBV6-5 ASRSTGFNQPQH
TRBJ2-5 TRBV5-1 ASSPSSGGETQY
TRBJ1-1 TRBV6-5 ASSYSATGGDTEAF
TRBJ2-7 TRBV7-9 ASSSRTSGVYEQY
TRBJ2-7 TRBV19 ASSMGQVSYEQY
TRBJ1-6 TRBV30 AWTGSKYNSPLH
TRBJ2-1 TRBV6-5 ASFGSSYNEQF
TRBJ1-1 TRBV29-1 SVEEGAVREAF
TRBJ2-2 TRBV5-6 ASRPGTGELF
TRBJ2-5 TRBV5-1 ASSLGQTQQETQY
TRBJ2-1 TRBV5-4 ASSPGTSGEQF
TRBJ1-4 TRBV2 ASTRDRFFSATNEKLF
TRBJ1-3 TRBV18 ASSSLAGALSGNTIY
TRBJ2-2 TRBV27 ASSDRQGPNTGELF